Each of the 20 T cell receptor beta chains below was sequenced from the same sample in a study of T-cell reconstitution after alpha-beta-depleted transplantation in children. Preparation of the TCRbeta library was carried out with unique molecular identifiers. TCRdb re-called the PCR reads with MiXCR, one entry per CDR3 protein. Of about 150,000 distinct CDR3 sequences in the sample, about 9% were seen once. The material sequenced was PBMCs, mostly from graft donor cells, taken 180 days after TCRalphabeta/CD19-depleted stem cell transplant. Receptors were obtained from a female patient aged 2-9 years who had a stem cell transplant for congenital amegakaryocytic thrombocytopenia, so the T cells may come from the graft donor.

This clonotype has a handful of counts. The rearrangement joins TRBV5-1 to TRBJ2-3, with D possibly TRBD2 on 6 matching bases. Deletions cut 4 bases from V and 6 bases from J, with 15 bases between. Germline V gene lookup returns CDR1 SGHRS and CDR2 YFSETQ. The CDR3 totals 14 residues. The CDR3 nucleotides read TGCGCCAGCAGCCCCGGGGGAATTTACGATACGCAGTATTTT. Its protein product is CASSPGGIYDTQYF.

The sample holds a few counts of this clonotype. The chain links TRBV5-1 to TRBJ2-1; D unresolved. Germline V gene data show CDR1 as SGHRS and CDR2 as YFSETQ. Deletions cut 4 bases from V and 6 bases from J, with 17 bases between. The CDR3 runs to 15 residues. DNA of the CDR3: TGCGCCAGCAGCCGCGGTCCTTTGGTAGGCAATGAGCAGTTCTTC. Translating gives CASSRGPLVGNEQFF.

This clonotype was seen at least ten times. The rearrangement joins TRBV28 to TRBJ2-7; D is unresolved. The CDR3 runs 14 residues. The V and J ends lost 5 bases and 3 bases respectively, with 14 bases between them. CDR1 is MDHEN, CDR2 SYDVKM, per germline. The CDR3 is CASSPIWAHYEQYF. CDR3 sequence (DNA): TGTGCCAGCAGTCCGATTTGGGCCCACTACGAGCAGTACTTC.

This clonotype was found many times. This sequence joins TRBV5-5 and TRBJ2-2; 11 bases line up with TRBD2. This CDR3 is built from 17 residues. Germline lookup yields CDR1 SGHKS and CDR2 YYEKEE (reference sequence). Trimming removed 1 base from V and 1 base from J; junction bases left unmatched: 3. CDR3 DNA: TGTGCCAGCAGCTTGACCCTAGCGGGGGGGAACACCGGGGAGCTGTTTTTT. It translates to CASSLTLAGGNTGELFF.

This chain connects TRBV7-8 to TRBJ1-4; no clear D gene. Germline-derived CDR1 and CDR2 are SGHVS and FQNEAQ. The CDR3 length is 16 residues. V was pared by 2 bases and J by 1 base, with 11 bases between. In DNA, the CDR3 is TGTGCCAGCAGCTTAATGTACCGGGGAACTAATGAAAAACTGTTTTTT. Its protein product is CASSLMYRGTNEKLFF.

This clonotype has at least ten counts. J is TRBJ2-7 and V is TRBV20-1; no reliable D call. This CDR3 spans 12 amino acids. Per the germline V gene, CDR1 is DFQATT and CDR2 is SNEGSKA (reference sequence). V lost 5 bases and J lost 1, with 9 bases in between. This chain's CDR3 is CSAPVGSYEQYF. CDR3 sequence (DNA): TGCAGTGCTCCAGTAGGGTCCTACGAGCAGTACTTC.

This clonotype was found many times. This chain connects TRBV2 to TRBJ2-7; unclear D gene. CDR3 length: 12 residues. V lost 2 bases to trimming and J lost 3 bases, with 5 bases between them. Germline loops: CDR1 SNHLY, CDR2 FYNNEI. In nucleotides, the CDR3 is TGTGCCAGCAGTGAATTGAGCTACGAGCAGTACTTC. The encoded protein is CASSELSYEQYF. Combining the CDR3 with reference TRBV2 and TRBJ2-7 gives the whole variable domain EPEVTQTPSHQVTQMGQEVILRCVPISNHLYFYWYRQILGQKVEFLVSFYNNEISEKSEIFDDQFSVERPDGSNFTLKIRSTKLEDSAMYFCASSELSYEQYFGPGTRLTVT.

This clonotype was found many times. The V and J genes are TRBV20-1 and TRBJ1-1; a weak D match, TRBD1 (5 bases). Germline loops: CDR1 DFQATT, CDR2 SNEGSKA (reference sequence). Trimming shortened V by 0 bases and J by 0 bases, and 8 bases separated the two germline ends. The CDR3 has 14 amino acids. Written as DNA, the CDR3 is TGCAGTGCTAGAGATCCCAGGGTGAACACTGAAGCTTTCTTT. It is translated as CSARDPRVNTEAFF.

The table lists this clonotype with a few counts. This chain joins TRBV20-1 and TRBJ2-1, with 11 bases matching TRBD2. V shed 2 bases, J shed 3 bases, and the junction held 9 bases outside the gene matches. CDR1 is DFQATT and CDR2 is SNEGSKA in the germline V gene (reference sequence). This CDR3 is built from 17 residues. In DNA, the CDR3 is TGCAGTGCTAGAACCTTAGCGGGGGGGAGATTCTACAATGAGCAGTTCTTC. This gives the protein CSARTLAGGRFYNEQFF.

This clonotype was found many times. The chain recombines TRBV4-1 with TRBJ2-5; D not certain. Germline V gives CDR1 MGHRA, CDR2 YSYEKL. Trimming left V 0 bases short and J 3 bases short, with 14 bases between. The length of the CDR3 is 16 residues. The CDR3: CASSQDVPNRKETQYF. The CDR3, as DNA: TGCGCCAGCAGCCAAGATGTCCCTAACCGAAAAGAGACCCAGTACTTC.

This clonotype was seen more than once but under ten times. The rearrangement joins TRBV29-1 to TRBJ2-5; D unclear. Trimming took 1 base from V and 4 from J, leaving 13 bases between them. The CDR3 is 14 residues long. Germline V gives CDR1 SQVTM, CDR2 ANQGSEA. The CDR3 nucleotides read TGCAGCGTTGAAGTGGTGACCTGGGGAGAGACCCAGTACTTC. Residues: CSVEVVTWGETQYF.

This clonotype was counted at least ten times. The rearrangement joins TRBV7-2 to TRBJ1-1; D is uncertain. V dropped 0 bases and J dropped 6 bases, with 8 bases sitting between them. Germline V gene sequence: CDR1 SGHTA, CDR2 FQGNSA. The CDR3 is 13 residues long. The DNA of the CDR3 is TGTGCCAGCAGCTTAGCGATGGCACCTGAAGCTTTCTTT. Its protein is CASSLAMAPEAFF.

In this sample, this clonotype turned up many times. The chain couples TRBV30 to TRBJ2-7; TRBD1 or TRBD2 may be the D gene (5 bases each). The CDR3 extends over 12 amino acids. Germline lookup yields CDR1 GTSNPN and CDR2 SVGIG (reference sequence). The V end lost 0 bases, the J end lost 6 bases, and 9 bases lay between the germline ends. This CDR3 is CAWSVSGLEQYF. DNA for the CDR3: TGTGCCTGGAGTGTTTCGGGGCTCGAGCAGTACTTC.

The chain carries TRBV6-1 and TRBJ2-3; maybe TRBD1 (5 bases). The CDR3 has 16 amino acids. The germline gives CDR1 MNHNS, CDR2 SASEGT. V shed 7 bases and J shed 0 bases, with 17 bases lying between them. CDR3 in DNA: TGTGCCAGCACCCCGGACACCACAACTAGCACAGATACGCAGTATTTT. Its translation: CASTPDTTTSTDTQYF.

This clonotype has just a few counts. The V gene is TRBV12-3 or TRBV12-4, the J gene TRBJ2-3, with no clear D. The CDR3 loop spans 17 amino acids. V lost 4 bases and J lost 2, with 19 bases in between. CDR3 region: CASSYPGVVGVTDTQYF. The CDR3 coding sequence is TGTGCCAGCAGTTACCCCGGTGTAGTTGGTGTCACAGATACGCAGTATTTT.

This clonotype was seen repeatedly, ten times or more. The rearrangement joins TRBV27 to TRBJ2-3, with TRBD2 as a possible D gene (6 bases). The CDR3 contains 14 residues. CDR1 and CDR2 (germline): MNHEY, SMNVEV (reference sequence). The V and J ends lost 7 bases and 2 bases respectively, with 13 bases between them. The CDR3 sequence is CASNRGVPTDTQYF. DNA for the CDR3: TGTGCCAGCAACCGCGGGGTTCCCACAGATACGCAGTATTTT.

This clonotype was recorded at least ten times. The chain uses TRBV6-5 and TRBJ2-5, with D unresolved. V dropped 2 bases and J dropped 1 base, with 11 bases sitting between them. Germline V CDR1 and CDR2: MNHEY, SVGAGI. This CDR3 comprises 15 residues. The DNA for the CDR3 is TGTGCCAGCAGTTACCTCGGACGGGTCCAAGAGACCCAGTACTTC. It codes for CASSYLGRVQETQYF.

Remarks on this clonotype: The junction departs from germline at one end; a sequencing error may be responsible. This chain connects TRBV20-1 to TRBJ2-6, with TRBD1 matching over 7 bases. This CDR3 contains 14 residues. Per the germline V gene, CDR1 is DFQATT and CDR2 is SNEGSKA (reference sequence). CDR3 nucleotide sequence: TGCAGTGCTTTAGGGGGCTCTGGGGCCAACGGCCTGACTTTC. This encodes CSALGGSGANGLTF.

This clonotype was seen repeatedly, ten times or more. The chain uses TRBV20-1 and TRBJ2-5, with a tentative D call TRBD2 (7 bases). The CDR3 is 14 amino acids. Per germline, CDR1 DFQATT and CDR2 SNEGSKA (reference sequence). V was pared by 3 bases and J by 4 bases, with 15 bases between. The CDR3 nucleotides are TGCAGTGCTAGGTGGCGGGGGCCCGGAGAGACCCAGTACTTC. It specifies CSARWRGPGETQYF.

This clonotype was counted only a few times. The V and J genes are TRBV20-1 and TRBJ2-4; 12 bases are shared with TRBD2. With V trimmed by 5 bases and J by 2 bases, 7 bases remained unmatched. Germline CDR1 DFQATT, CDR2 SNEGSKA (reference sequence). The CDR3 covers 16 residues. Written as DNA, the CDR3 is TGCAGTGCTCTAGCGGGGGGGCCGCCGTCCAAAAACATTCAGTACTTC. This gives the protein CSALAGGPPSKNIQYF.